This T cell receptor (beta chain) was recovered during a study of blood T cell repertoires in COVID-19. Whole-study context: From the United States, Italy and Spain came samples of acute and convalescent COVID-19.

Methods used by the authors: Counts of nucleated cells, estimated from reference gene primer amplification, were obtained. Clones were sequenced by immunoSEQ multiplex PCR, and TCRdb holds only the in-frame ones, with some missing. V and J calls and clone size are given by that table; D and trimming were obtained from the DNA. The table has tens of thousands of clones, more than 70% seen once. Source material: peripheral blood. This receptor was obtained from a woman aged 80 or over in a cohort sampled during active or convalescent COVID-19.

DNA for the CDR3: TGCGCCAGCAGCTTCTCTGAGGCGGGGGGCTACACCTTC. Translated: CASSFSEAGGYTF. The genes are TRBV5-1 and TRBJ1-2; D ambiguous. V was trimmed by 2 bases and J by 8 bases, leaving 13 bases between them. The CDR3 extends over 13 amino acids. Germline lookup yields CDR1 SGHRS and CDR2 YFSETQ.